This record covers a single TCR beta chain. Chain pairing is unknown; alpha and beta were sequenced separately. Assay used: immunoSEQ multiplex PCR; TCRdb lists only in-frame clones, some missing. The table shows 70,000 to 95,000 clones, with under 95% occurring only once. Cells were sorted from thawed PBMC rested overnight and stained with GMM-loaded CD1B tetramer, viability dye and anti-CD3. CD1B tetramers were loaded with Rhodococcus equi-derived C32 glucose monomycolate. Before cryopreservation, the sorted PBMC lost their CD14-expressing monocytes. These data originate in a study of T cells in tuberculosis. Study overall: T cells were selected with CD1B tetramers loaded with glucose monomycolate. Whole-study findings and limits: Some low-affinity tetramer-binding T cells may be absent from this sample.

This CDR3 is built from 13 residues. V lost 3 bases, J lost 0 bases, and 6 bases lay in between. Germline values: CDR1 KGHSH, CDR2 LQKENI. This clonotype originated in an adult woman with latent tuberculosis. The chain employs TRBV18 and TRBJ2-7; D may be TRBD1 (5 bases). The specimen sequenced was CD1b-GMM tetramer-negative cells sorted from PBMCs. The CDR3 here is CASSPDSSYEQYF. The CDR3 DNA sequence: TGTGCCAGCTCACCCGACAGCTCCTACGAGCAGTACTTC. Full variable domain (outside the CDR3, taken from reference TRBV18 and TRBJ2-7): NAGVMQNPRHLVRRRGQEARLRCSPMKGHSHVYWYRQLPEEGLKFMVYLQKENIIDESGMPKERFSAEFPKEGPSILRIQQVVRGDSAAYFCASSPDSSYEQYFGPGTRLTVT.